This TCR beta chain was recorded in a study of blood T cell repertoires in COVID-19. About the study: From T cells, B-cell-depleted T cells, or PBMCs came the material, which was cDNA or gDNA.

Cohorts were based on clinical histories the participants reported. The repertoire was sequenced with immunoSEQ multiplex PCR; TCRdb's copy has only in-frame clones and lacks some. This table has about 470,000 clones, 75% to 90% appearing once. Sample: PBMCs or T cells enriched from blood (not recorded which). The clonotype comes from a woman younger than 30 who had recovered from COVID-19.

CDR3 residues: CASSIDKRGGPVELFF. The CDR3 DNA reads as TGTGCCAGTAGTATAGATAAGCGGGGGGGCCCCGTGGAGCTGTTTTTT. V gene TRBV19 combines with J gene TRBJ2-2; the match to TRBD2 covers 10 bases. This CDR3 has 16 amino acids. From germline, CDR1 is LNHDA and CDR2 SQIVND (reference sequence). V lost 0 bases, J lost 10 bases, and 8 bases stayed unmatched. Full variable domain (outside the CDR3, taken from reference TRBV19 and TRBJ2-2): DGGITQSPKYLFRKEGQNVTLSCEQNLNHDAMYWYRQDPGQGLRLIYYSQIVNDFQKGDIAEGYSVSREKKESFPLTVTSAQKNPTAFYLCASSIDKRGGPVELFFGEGSRLTVL.